Below are 26 T cell receptor beta chains sequenced from a single sample in a study of T cell responses to AZD1222 COVID-19 vaccine (dated by TCRdb to about 2021). Libraries came from the immunoSEQ multiplex PCR assay. Entries here come from immuneACCESS through TCRdb and include only in-frame sequences with V and J called. Some clones fail to appear in such tables; in the studies checked, an unresolved V gene covers under half of the shortfall, and the cause of the remainder is unknown. Present in this sample are 85,000 to 120,000 clones, approximately 86% of which were seen just once. The biggest ten clones account for around 5% of the sample. The time point label of this sample denotes: baseline before first vaccination. Specimen: peripheral blood, collected on day 0 of AZD1222 vaccination. These TCRs come from an adult in good health.

This chain connects TRBV6-2 or TRBV6-3 to TRBJ2-5; 7 nucleotides line up with TRBD2. This CDR3 is 15 amino acids long. Trimming at V came to 6 bases and at J to 5 bases, leaving 12 bases not matched to a gene. The germline V gene encodes CDR1 MNHEY and CDR2 SVGEGT. The DNA for the CDR3 is TGTGCCAGCAGCCGGAGCCGGGGGACTACTGAGACCCAGTACTTC. It is translated as CASSRSRGTTETQYF.

The V call is TRBV2, the J call TRBJ2-1; TRBD1 or TRBD2 may be the D gene (5 bases each). The CDR3 is 13 amino acids. V was pared by 8 bases and J by 6 bases, with 14 bases between. CDR1 is SNHLY and CDR2 is FYNNEI in the germline V gene. In nucleotides, the CDR3 is TGTGCCAGCGAGGACACTGGGAGCAATGAGCAGTTCTTC. Encoded protein: CASEDTGSNEQFF.

The rearrangement uses TRBV5-1 and TRBJ2-1; 9 bases map to TRBD1. This CDR3 is 16 amino acids long. The V and J ends lost 4 bases and 5 bases, in that order; junction bases with no gene match: 10. The germline V gene has CDR1 SGHRS and CDR2 YFSETQ. CDR3 in amino acids: CASSPGTGWGNNEQFF. The CDR3 DNA is TGCGCCAGCAGCCCGGGGACAGGGTGGGGAAACAATGAGCAGTTCTTC.

Here the CDR3 DNA reads TGTGCCAGTAGTAAGGGGCCCGCGGGTGAGGATTCACCCCTCCACTTT. Its protein is CASSKGPAGEDSPLHF. V usage is TRBV19 and J usage is TRBJ1-6; possible D gene TRBD1, 5 bases. Germline CDR1 reads LNHDA; CDR2 reads SQIVND (reference sequence). V lost 4 bases, J lost 8 bases, and 18 bases lay in between. There are 16 residues in the CDR3.

The genes are TRBV29-1 and TRBJ2-7, with D unclear. V was shortened by 4 bases and J by 3 bases, with 10 bases between the two germline ends. Per the germline V gene, CDR1 is SQVTM and CDR2 is ANQGSEA. The CDR3 is 12 amino acids. CDR3 sequence: CSVVYGNYEQYF. In DNA form, the CDR3 reads TGCAGCGTTGTATACGGAAACTACGAGCAGTACTTC.

The gene calls are TRBV5-4 and TRBJ2-1; 10 bases map to TRBD1. The germline V gene encodes CDR1 SGHNT and CDR2 YYREEE (reference sequence). J lost 2 bases, V lost 4 bases, and 3 bases had no gene match. The CDR3 is 15 amino acids. The CDR3 nucleotides are TGTGCCAGCAGCAAGGACAGGGGGACCTACAATGAGCAGTTCTTC. This codes for CASSKDRGTYNEQFF.

J is TRBJ2-1 and V is TRBV18; no clear D. Germline V CDR1 and CDR2: KGHSH, LQKENI. The germline V and J ends were trimmed by 3 bases and 9 bases, with 12 bases remaining between them. The CDR3 length is 13 residues. The CDR3 loop is CASSPSATGEQFF. In DNA, the CDR3 is TGTGCCAGCTCACCCAGCGCTACGGGTGAGCAGTTCTTC.

The chain couples TRBV5-1 to TRBJ2-3; no firm D call. The V and J ends lost 6 bases and 0 bases respectively, with 14 bases between them. The V gene's germline CDR1 is SGHRS and CDR2 YFSETQ. The CDR3 totals 15 residues. This chain's CDR3 is CASTNPGSSTDTQYF. The DNA of the CDR3 is TGCGCCAGCACGAACCCTGGCTCCAGCACAGATACGCAGTATTTT.

This clone has just a few counts. The chain links TRBV19 to TRBJ2-3, with 15 bases aligning to TRBD2. The CDR3 extends over 16 amino acids. Trimming cost V 7 bases and J 6 bases; bases outside gene matches: 8. The V gene's germline CDR1 is LNHDA and CDR2 SQIVND (reference sequence). The CDR3: CASTNGLAGGDDTQYF. In DNA, the CDR3 is TGTGCCAGTACCAACGGACTAGCGGGGGGGGACGATACGCAGTATTTT. The complete variable domain, with remaining parts taken from reference TRBV19 and TRBJ2-3, reads DGGITQSPKYLFRKEGQNVTLSCEQNLNHDAMYWYRQDPGQGLRLIYYSQIVNDFQKGDIAEGYSVSREKKESFPLTVTSAQKNPTAFYLCASTNGLAGGDDTQYFGPGTRLTVL.

The V gene is TRBV25-1, the J gene TRBJ2-2; a possible D gene is TRBD2 (6 bases). Germline V gene sequence: CDR1 MGHDK, CDR2 SYGVNS. The CDR3 consists of 17 residues. Deletions cut 1 base from V and 3 bases from J, with 15 bases between. The CDR3 spells CASSELLARDHTGELFF. In DNA form, the CDR3 reads TGTGCCAGCAGTGAATTGCTGGCGCGGGACCACACCGGGGAGCTGTTTTTT.

The genes are TRBV9 and TRBJ2-7; TRBD2 matches at 8 bases. Trimming took 0 bases from V and 4 from J; bases not matched to a gene: 6. Per germline, CDR1 SGDLS and CDR2 YYNGEE. This CDR3 is 15 amino acids long. The CDR3 spells CASSVGGGRSYEQYF. CDR3 coding DNA: TGTGCCAGCAGCGTAGGCGGCGGGAGGTCGTACGAGCAGTACTTC.

The gene calls are TRBV2 and TRBJ1-6; no clear D. The CDR3 has 13 residues. Per germline, CDR1 SNHLY and CDR2 FYNNEI. The germline V and J ends were trimmed by 7 bases and 4 bases, with 8 bases remaining between them. The CDR3 sequence: CASIGQYNSPLHF. The DNA for the CDR3 is TGTGCCAGCATCGGCCAGTATAATTCACCCCTCCACTTT.

The chain carries TRBV3-1 (or the pseudogene TRBV3-2) and TRBJ1-1, with D unresolved. The V gene lost 0 bases and the J gene lost 3 bases, with 5 bases spanning the gap. CDR3 length equals 13 residues. Germline V gene data show CDR1 as LGHDT and CDR2 as YNNKEL (reference sequence). The CDR3, as DNA: TGTGCCAGCAGCCAAGAAGGCTACACTGAAGCTTTCTTT. This sequence encodes CASSQEGYTEAFF.

This rearrangement joins TRBV4-2 to TRBJ1-2; D is ambiguous. The V and J ends lost 0 bases and 2 bases respectively, with 19 bases between them. CDR1 and CDR2 (germline): LGHNA, YNFKEQ. The CDR3 is 18 amino acids. CDR3: CASSQDMRLTRLNYGYTF. In DNA, the CDR3 is TGTGCCAGCAGCCAAGATATGAGGCTCACGAGATTGAACTATGGCTACACCTTC.

The chain employs TRBV5-1 and TRBJ2-5; D not certain. V shed 6 bases and J shed 4 bases, with 16 bases lying between them. Looked up from germline, CDR1 is SGHRS and CDR2 is YFSETQ. CDR3 length equals 14 residues. CDR3: CASTDPAGGETQYF. In DNA, the CDR3 is TGCGCCAGCACCGACCCGGCAGGTGGAGAGACCCAGTACTTC.

V is TRBV7-2 and J is TRBJ1-6; D gene uncertain. CDR1 is SGHTA, CDR2 FQGNSA, per germline. Trimming left V 2 bases short and J 7 bases short, with 9 bases between. The CDR3 has 14 residues. The CDR3 protein is CASSLSSGNSPLHF. The CDR3 nucleotides read TGTGCCAGCAGCTTATCCTCCGGGAATTCACCCCTCCACTTT.

The chain joins TRBV18 to TRBJ2-1; D might be TRBD1 or TRBD2, each matching 5 bases. The CDR3 totals 14 residues. Germline lookup yields CDR1 KGHSH and CDR2 LQKENI. Trimming cost V 3 bases and J 7 bases, with 13 bases left between them. The CDR3 DNA is TGTGCCAGCTCACCCCAGTTGGGGGATAATGAGCAGTTCTTC. As protein: CASSPQLGDNEQFF.

This clone was picked up one time. The chain is built from TRBV28 and TRBJ1-1; D call uncertain. V was pared by 5 bases and J by 3 bases, with 7 bases between. Germline values: CDR1 MDHEN, CDR2 SYDVKM. The CDR3 loop spans 12 amino acids. The CDR3 nucleotides are TGTGCCAGCAGTCTTTGGGACACTGAAGCTTTCTTT. Translating it yields CASSLWDTEAFF.

The V gene is TRBV4-3, the J gene TRBJ2-7; TRBD1 aligns across 11 bases. V gave up 1 base and J gave up 6 bases; unmatched junction bases: 8. CDR3 size: 16 residues. Germline CDR1 is LGHNA and CDR2 is YSLEER. The CDR3 DNA follows: TGCGCCAGCAGCCAAGCTTCCGGGACAGGGGGGTCCGAGCAGTACTTC. Residues: CASSQASGTGGSEQYF.

This clone turned up a few times. The chain carries TRBV19 and TRBJ2-1; D gene unclear. V lost 1 base, J lost 0 bases, and 4 bases lay in between. The germline gives CDR1 LNHDA, CDR2 SQIVND (reference sequence). The CDR3 runs to 14 residues. CDR3: CASSIGNSYNEQFF. CDR3 DNA: TGTGCCAGTAGTATAGGGAACTCCTACAATGAGCAGTTCTTC. The full variable domain, rest sourced from reference TRBV19 and TRBJ2-1, is DGGITQSPKYLFRKEGQNVTLSCEQNLNHDAMYWYRQDPGQGLRLIYYSQIVNDFQKGDIAEGYSVSREKKESFPLTVTSAQKNPTAFYLCASSIGNSYNEQFFGPGTRLTVL.

The V call is TRBV7-2, the J call TRBJ2-7; possibly TRBD2 for D (5 bases). CDR3 length: 15 residues. Germline lookup yields CDR1 SGHTA and CDR2 FQGNSA. Trimming took off 5 bases at V and 0 bases at J, with 14 bases between the two ends. The chain's CDR3 is CASSPTLRGSYEQYF. DNA for the CDR3: TGTGCCAGCAGCCCAACGCTCCGGGGCTCCTACGAGCAGTACTTC.

This chain links TRBV4-2 with TRBJ1-2; TRBD1 is a possible D gene (5 bases). CDR3 length equals 15 residues. Per germline, CDR1 LGHNA and CDR2 YNFKEQ. Trimming left V 1 base short and J 6 bases short, with 15 bases between. CDR3 nucleotides: TGTGCCAGCAGCCAAGGAGACAGCGGGGAAGATGGCTACACCTTC. The encoded protein is CASSQGDSGEDGYTF.

The chain combines TRBV6-4 with TRBJ1-6, with a weak D call TRBD1 (5 bases). Germline V lookup: CDR1 MRHNA, CDR2 SNTAGT. V shed 2 bases and J shed 7 bases, with 12 bases lying between them. This CDR3 has 15 residues. CDR3 nucleotides: TGTGCCAGCAGTGACGGGCAGGGACCAAATTCACCCCTCCACTTT. It is translated as CASSDGQGPNSPLHF.

V gene TRBV4-1 combines with J gene TRBJ1-1; tentatively, D is TRBD1 (6 bases). Germline V gene sequence: CDR1 MGHRA, CDR2 YSYEKL. The CDR3 runs 14 residues. Trimming took 3 bases from V and 6 from J, leaving 14 bases between them. The CDR3 DNA is TGCGCCAGCAGCCACAGGGGCAGGAGGGCTGAAGCTTTCTTT. Its translation: CASSHRGRRAEAFF.

The V call is TRBV19, the J call TRBJ1-6; 8 positions match TRBD1. The CDR3 covers 15 residues. In germline, CDR1 is LNHDA, CDR2 SQIVND (reference sequence). V was pared by 3 bases and J by 7 bases, with 5 bases of the junction left unmatched. The CDR3 DNA reads as TGTGCCAGTAGTATCGACAGGGGAGGGAATTCACCCCTCCACTTT. Protein: CASSIDRGGNSPLHF.

V is TRBV5-8 and J is TRBJ2-3; 8 bases are shared with TRBD2. Germline CDR1 is SGHTS and CDR2 is YDEGEE. J was trimmed by 3 bases and V by 2 bases; bases with no gene match: 8. CDR3 length equals 16 residues. CDR3 DNA: TGTGCCAGCAGCTTATTGAGACTAGCGATAACAGATACGCAGTATTTT. Translating gives CASSLLRLAITDTQYF.